The 5 T cell receptor beta chains reported below all come from one sample, sequenced in a study of blood T cell repertoires in COVID-19. This table comes from immunoSEQ multiplex PCR, and its TCRdb copy is limited to in-frame clones, with some not included. The data show about 180,000 clones, over 75% seen once. The sequenced sample was peripheral blood. The source of these receptors is a human donor with active or convalescent COVID-19. The donor label of this sample is uncertain.

This clone has just a few counts. The V call is TRBV11-2, the J call TRBJ2-2; 10 nucleotides agree with TRBD1. V shed 5 bases and J 4 bases; nucleotides not matched to a gene: 4. Germline lookup yields CDR1 SGHAT and CDR2 FQNNGV. The CDR3 contains 15 residues. CDR3 in DNA: TGTGCCAGCAGCACCGGGACAGGGGCCACCGGGGAGCTGTTTTTT. Protein sequence: CASSTGTGATGELFF.

This rearrangement joins TRBV7-2 to TRBJ2-7; TRBD2 is a possible D gene (6 bases). Deletions cut 0 bases from V and 2 bases from J, with 14 bases between. Germline CDR1 and CDR2: SGHTA and FQGNSA. The CDR3 is 16 amino acids. As DNA, the CDR3 is TGTGCCAGCAGCTTAGCCGCGGGATCTAGGACCTACGAGCAGTACTTC. Amino acids: CASSLAAGSRTYEQYF. Variable domain in full (rest from reference TRBV7-2 and TRBJ2-7): GAGVSQSPSNKVTEKGKDVELRCDPISGHTALYWYRQSLGQGLEFLIYFQGNSAPDKSGLPSDRFSAERTGGSVSTLTIQRTQQEDSAVYLCASSLAAGSRTYEQYFGPGTRLTVT.

This clone was counted a single time. This sequence joins TRBV24-1 and TRBJ2-3; 7 positions match TRBD1. After removal of 0 bases from V and 3 bases from J, the junction contained 8 bases not matched to a gene. The CDR3 totals 17 residues. CDR1 and CDR2 (germline): KGHDR, SFDVKD. CDR3 in DNA: TGTGCCACCAGTGATTTGCCTGGGACAGAGGGGACAGATACGCAGTATTTT. Protein sequence: CATSDLPGTEGTDTQYF.

V gene TRBV19 combines with J gene TRBJ2-2; 8 bases match TRBD1. V dropped 4 bases and J dropped 6; count of bases not matched to a gene: 4. The CDR3 totals 14 residues. Looked up from germline, CDR1 is LNHDA and CDR2 is SQIVND (reference sequence). CDR3 in amino acids: CASSRQGYAGELFF. CDR3 DNA: TGTGCCAGTAGTAGACAGGGGTATGCCGGGGAGCTGTTTTTT.

The genes are TRBV5-1 and TRBJ2-7; 7 bases are a match to TRBD2. With V trimmed by 0 bases and J by 4 bases, 7 bases remained unmatched. Germline-derived CDR1 and CDR2 are SGHRS and YFSETQ. The CDR3 spans 15 residues. Here the CDR3 reads CASSLGVSGSYEQYF. CDR3 sequence (DNA): TGCGCCAGCAGCTTGGGGGTTAGCGGGTCTTACGAGCAGTACTTC.